This is a list of T cell receptor beta chains from one sample in a study of T cell responses to AZD1222 COVID-19 vaccine. Clones were sequenced by immunoSEQ multiplex PCR, and TCRdb holds only the in-frame ones, with some missing. The sample yields roughly 200,000 clones, roughly 93% seen once. The starting material was peripheral blood, obtained 28 days after the second dose of the MenACWY control vaccine. The receptors originated from an adult who received the MenACWY meningococcal vaccine as a control. The CDR3 runs from the conserved cysteine through the conserved F or W. A D gene is named only where the DNA matches it firmly. Clone size appears in some rows only: once, few, many, or a class for an expanded clone.

TRBJ2-5 | - | TRBV5-1 | TRBD2 | CASSAGTSGGQETQYF | TGCGCCAGCAGCGCCGGGACTAGCGGGGGTCAAGAGACCCAGTACTTC
TRBJ2-3 | - | TRBV6-5 | - | CASSYSGPSTDTQYF | TGTGCCAGCAGTTACAGCGGCCCTAGCACAGATACGCAGTATTTT
TRBJ1-1 | - | TRBV4-1 | - | CASSQMGHQGEAFF | TGCGCCAGCAGCCAGATGGGGCATCAGGGTGAAGCTTTCTTT
TRBJ2-6 | - | TRBV19 | - | CASSISGAAGANVLTF | TGTGCCAGTAGTATATCAGGGGCAGCTGGGGCCAACGTCCTGACTTTC
TRBJ1-2 | - | TRBV21-1 | - | CANSRWDRVECYTF | TGTGCCAACAGCAGGTGGGACAGGGTTGAGTGCTACACCTTC
TRBJ1-1 | - | TRBV15 | - | CATSRDFPGFNSRAFF | TGTGCCACCAGCAGAGATTTTCCGGGCTTCAATAGTCGAGCTTTCTTT
TRBJ1-6 | - | TRBV19 | TRBD1 | CASSGGQSYNSPLHF | TGTGCCAGTAGTGGGGGACAGTCGTATAATTCACCCCTCCACTTT
TRBJ1-1 | - | TRBV4-3 | TRBD1 | CASSRMDRGSTEAFF | TGCGCCAGCAGCCGGATGGACAGGGGCTCCACTGAAGCTTTCTTT
TRBJ2-1 | once | TRBV29-1 | TRBD2 | CSVEPTSGGAREQFF | TGCAGCGTTGAACCTACTAGCGGGGGGGCTCGGGAGCAGTTCTTC
TRBJ2-1 | - | TRBV20-1 | - | CSASGRGPSYNEQFF | TGCAGTGCTAGTGGGCGGGGCCCCTCCTACAATGAGCAGTTCTTC
TRBJ1-6 | - | TRBV5-6 | - | CASSLEGRTPNSPLHF | TGTGCCAGCAGCTTGGAGGGGCGGACCCCTAATTCACCCCTCCACTTT
TRBJ1-1 | - | TRBV9 | TRBD1 | CASSVLRQGSVNTEAFF | TGTGCCAGCAGCGTGCTCAGACAGGGGAGCGTGAACACTGAAGCTTTCTTT
TRBJ1-5 | - | TRBV30 | - | CAWSVGPNHPQHF | TGTGCCTGGAGTGTAGGCCCCAATCACCCCCAGCATTTT
TRBJ2-5 | - | TRBV5-5 | - | CASSLDWVGETQYF | TGTGCCAGCAGCTTGGACTGGGTTGGAGAGACCCAGTACTTC
TRBJ2-4 | - | TRBV7-8 | - | CASSLSLNPNIQYF | TGTGCCAGCAGCTTAAGCCTAAACCCAAACATTCAGTACTTC
TRBJ2-1 | - | TRBV6-2/TRBV6-3 | - | CASRYRYNEQFF | TGTGCCAGCAGATACAGGTACAATGAGCAGTTCTTC
TRBJ1-1 | once | TRBV5-1 | - | CASSLDEGRNTEAFF | TGCGCCAGCAGCTTGGATGAGGGAAGGAACACTGAAGCTTTCTTT
TRBJ1-2 | - | TRBV15 | TRBD1 | CATRPGTGSYGYTF | TGTGCCACCAGACCCGGGACAGGGAGTTATGGCTACACCTTC
TRBJ1-2 | once | TRBV18 | - | CASSPVGQVNYGYTF | TGTGCCAGCTCACCGGTGGGGCAGGTAAACTATGGCTACACCTTC
TRBJ2-7 | - | TRBV19 | - | CASKLQGGEDEQYF | TGTGCCAGTAAACTTCAGGGGGGCGAGGACGAGCAGTACTTC
TRBJ1-4 | - | TRBV2 | - | CASSRNRVLEKLFF | TGTGCCAGCAGTCGCAACAGGGTGTTGGAAAAACTGTTTTTT
TRBJ1-6 | - | TRBV7-3 | - | CASSLNGWGRSPLHF | TGTGCCAGCAGCTTAAACGGGTGGGGGCGATCACCCCTCCACTTT
TRBJ1-1 | - | TRBV28 | - | CASRADPGVTEAFF | TGTGCCAGCAGAGCCGACCCGGGCGTCACTGAAGCTTTCTTT
TRBJ2-2 | - | TRBV23-1 | - | CASSQKPHFPDSHHGELFF | TGCGCCAGCAGTCAAAAGCCCCACTTCCCCGACAGCCATCACGGGGAGCTGTTTTTT
TRBJ1-5 | - | TRBV27 | - | CASRGQINQPQHF | TGTGCCAGCAGAGGTCAGATCAATCAGCCCCAGCATTTT
TRBJ2-2 | few | TRBV7-9 | - | CASSLGTGELFF | TGTGCCAGCAGCTTGGGGACCGGGGAGCTGTTTTTT
TRBJ1-1 | - | TRBV18 | TRBD1 | CASSRGTETSEAFF | TGTGCCAGCTCACGGGGGACAGAGACCAGTGAAGCTTTCTTT
TRBJ1-4 | - | TRBV18 | - | CASSDRRATNEKLFF | TGTGCCAGCTCCGACAGACGTGCAACTAATGAAAAACTGTTTTTT
TRBJ1-4 | - | TRBV7-9 | TRBD1 | CASSFVGTAGEKLFF | TGTGCCAGCAGCTTTGTAGGGACAGCCGGTGAAAAACTGTTTTTT
TRBJ1-1 | - | TRBV15 | - | CATSRDKRDTEAFF | TGTGCCACCAGCAGAGATAAGAGGGACACTGAAGCTTTCTTT
TRBJ2-5 | once | TRBV7-3 | - | CASSFGVQETQYF | TGTGCCAGCAGCTTCGGTGTCCAAGAGACCCAGTACTTC
TRBJ1-3 | - | TRBV9 | TRBD1 | CASSVAGQGANTIYF | TGTGCCAGCAGCGTAGCTGGACAGGGGGCAAACACCATATATTTT
TRBJ1-1 | - | TRBV3-1/TRBV3-2 | - | CASSQHFRNTEAFF | TGTGCCAGCAGCCAGCACTTCCGGAACACTGAAGCTTTCTTT
TRBJ1-6 | - | TRBV5-4 | TRBD1 | CASSVRDSHSPLHF | TGTGCCAGCAGCGTCCGGGACAGCCATTCACCCCTCCACTTT
TRBJ2-7 | - | TRBV6-5 | - | CASRKRSYEQYF | TGTGCCAGCAGAAAGAGGTCCTACGAGCAGTACTTC
TRBJ1-1 | - | TRBV30 | - | CAWSSKTKNTEAFF | TGTGCCTGGAGCTCTAAGACTAAAAACACTGAAGCTTTCTTT
TRBJ1-2 | - | TRBV30 | - | CAWKGNSYGYTF | TGTGCCTGGAAGGGGAATTCCTATGGCTACACCTTC
TRBJ1-5 | - | TRBV2 | - | CASSLGGGNQPQHF | TGTGCCAGCAGTCTCGGTGGGGGCAATCAGCCCCAGCATTTT
TRBJ2-1 | few | TRBV3-1/TRBV3-2 | - | CASSQGIEYNEQFF | TGTGCCAGCAGCCAAGGTATCGAGTACAATGAGCAGTTCTTC
TRBJ1-1 | few | TRBV5-1 | - | CASSSPRGRNTEAFF | TGCGCCAGCAGCTCTCCTAGGGGGAGGAACACTGAAGCTTTCTTT
TRBJ2-5 | - | TRBV6-2/TRBV6-3 | TRBD2 | CASSYALGRTSRETQYF | TGTGCCAGCAGTTACGCCCTAGGCAGGACTAGCCGCGAGACCCAGTACTTC
TRBJ2-2 | - | TRBV19 | TRBD2 | CASSRGDDTGELFF | TGTGCCAGTTCTCGGGGGGATGACACCGGGGAGCTGTTTTTT
TRBJ2-7 | - | TRBV5-1 | - | CASSLGSGGGEQYF | TGCGCCAGCAGCTTGGGATCAGGGGGAGGGGAGCAGTACTTC
TRBJ1-1 | - | TRBV7-2 | - | CASSFYGGRVNTEAFF | TGTGCCAGCAGCTTCTACGGGGGGCGCGTGAACACTGAAGCTTTCTTT
TRBJ2-5 | - | TRBV6-1 | - | CASSEGQGLWETQYF | TGTGCCAGCAGTGAAGGCCAGGGGCTTTGGGAGACCCAGTACTTC
TRBJ1-2 | - | TRBV30 | - | CAWTRSTRGYTF | TGTGCCTGGACAAGGTCGACACGGGGCTACACCTTC
TRBJ1-2 | few | TRBV19 | - | CASSLQGQGYTF | TGTGCCAGTAGTTTACAGGGTCAAGGCTACACCTTC
TRBJ1-2 | once | TRBV18 | - | CASSPQGSNYGYTF | TGTGCCAGCTCACCACAGGGATCTAACTATGGCTACACCTTC
TRBJ2-1 | - | TRBV7-8 | TRBD2 | CASSQGLAGVGYNEQFF | TGTGCCAGCAGCCAGGGACTAGCGGGGGTAGGATACAATGAGCAGTTCTTC
TRBJ1-3 | - | TRBV2 | TRBD1 | CASTLDRYGNTIYF | TGTGCCAGCACCCTGGACAGGTACGGAAACACCATATATTTT
TRBJ2-7 | - | TRBV4-2 | - | CASSQDRGGSEQYF | TGTGCCAGCAGCCAAGATCGTGGGGGCAGTGAGCAGTACTTC